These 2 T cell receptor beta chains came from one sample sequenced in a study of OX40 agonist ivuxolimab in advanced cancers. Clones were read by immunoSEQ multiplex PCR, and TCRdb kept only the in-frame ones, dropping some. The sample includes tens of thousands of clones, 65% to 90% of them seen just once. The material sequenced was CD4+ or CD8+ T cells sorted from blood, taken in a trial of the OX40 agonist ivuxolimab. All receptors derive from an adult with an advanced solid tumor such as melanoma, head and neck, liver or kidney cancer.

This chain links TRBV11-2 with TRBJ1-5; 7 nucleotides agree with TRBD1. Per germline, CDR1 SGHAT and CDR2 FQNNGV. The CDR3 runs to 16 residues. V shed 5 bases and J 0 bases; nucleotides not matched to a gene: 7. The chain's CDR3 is CASSPGTAYSNQPQHF. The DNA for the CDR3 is TGTGCCAGCAGCCCCGGGACAGCGTATAGCAATCAGCCCCAGCATTTT. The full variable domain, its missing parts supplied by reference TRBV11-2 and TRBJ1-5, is EAGVAQSPRYKIIEKRQSVAFWCNPISGHATLYWYQQILGQGPKLLIQFQNNGVVDDSQLPKDRFSAERLKGVDSTLKIQPAKLEDSAVYLCASSPGTAYSNQPQHFGDGTRLSIL.

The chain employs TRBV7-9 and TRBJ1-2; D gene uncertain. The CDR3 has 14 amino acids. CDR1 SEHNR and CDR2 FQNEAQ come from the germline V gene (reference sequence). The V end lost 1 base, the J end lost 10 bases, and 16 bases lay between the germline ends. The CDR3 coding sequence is TGTGCCAGCAGCTTAGATGGGGAACTAACAGCCTACACCTTC. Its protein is CASSLDGELTAYTF.